Listed here are 4 T cell receptor beta chains from one sample, sequenced in a study of neurological immune-mediated disorders. This sample's time point: longitudinal time-point 3. Each CDR3 protein is one row after TCRdb ran MiXCR on the 5' RACE reads. The table records 93,000 or so distinct CDR3 sequences, under 14% of them present only once. The sample comprised PBMCs. These receptors all stem from a female donor with HTLV-1-associated myelopathy (HAM/TSP).

This clonotype has ten or more counts. The chain links TRBV12-3 or TRBV12-4 to TRBJ1-5, with 7 bases identical to TRBD1. With 3 bases clipped from V and 3 bases from J, the junction kept 2 bases outside the gene matches. The CDR3 has 14 amino acids. The CDR3 coding sequence is TGTGCCAGCAGTTTGGGACAGTTCAATCAGCCCCAGCATTTT. It translates to CASSLGQFNQPQHF.

This clonotype has a count of ten or more. The rearrangement uses TRBV20-1 and TRBJ1-1; TRBD1 is a possible D gene (5 bases). Germline V gives CDR1 DFQATT, CDR2 SNEGSKA (reference sequence). The CDR3 runs 14 residues. The germline V and J ends were trimmed by 2 bases and 6 bases, with 16 bases remaining between them. CDR3 coding DNA: TGCAGTGCTAGACTTCCCCAGGGAAAGGCTGAAGCTTTCTTT. This encodes CSARLPQGKAEAFF.

There are a few counts of this clonotype. The gene calls are TRBV5-1 and TRBJ2-4; the match to TRBD1 covers 9 bases. The germline V gene encodes CDR1 SGHRS and CDR2 YFSETQ. The CDR3 has 16 residues. V was pared by 4 bases and J by 8 bases, with 13 bases of the junction left unmatched. CDR3 nucleotides: TGCGCCAGCAGCAGGGAGCCAGGGGGACAGGGTTACATTCAGTACTTC. Its protein product is CASSREPGGQGYIQYF.

This clonotype was seen at least ten times. The V gene is TRBV25-1, the J gene TRBJ2-1, with 9 bases identical to TRBD1. Germline V gives CDR1 MGHDK, CDR2 SYGVNS. Germline trimming cut 4 bases from V and 4 bases from J; bases unmatched to any gene: 5. CDR3 size: 15 residues. CDR3 DNA sequence: TGTGCCAGCAGTGGCCGACAGGGGGGGTACAATGAGCAGTTCTTC. Translation gives CASSGRQGGYNEQFF.